Listed below are T cell receptor beta chains from one sample, sequenced in a study of blood T cell repertoires in COVID-19. Produced via immunoSEQ multiplex PCR; TCRdb's table is partial and in-frame only. The sample records a few hundred thousand clones, roughly 90% being singletons. The sequencing input was PBMCs or T cells enriched from blood (not recorded which). The source of these receptors is a woman aged 35 to 49 who had recovered from COVID-19. Each CDR3 is given with its conserved first and last residue. D genes are given only for firm matches. Only some rows state a clone size, as once, few, many or a class for expanded clones.

d_gene	abundance	v_gene	j_gene	CDR3nt	CDR3aa
NA	NA	TRBV20-1	TRBJ2-1	TGCAGTGCTAGTCTCGATGAGCAGTTCTTC	CSASLDEQFF
TRBD1	NA	TRBV4-2	TRBJ2-1	TGTGCCAGCAGCCACCGGACAGGGGGGGGCGATGAGCAGTTCTTC	CASSHRTGGGDEQFF
NA	NA	TRBV10-3	TRBJ1-1	TGTGCCATCAGTCCCAGTCGGGATAGAACCAACACTGAAGCTTTCTTT	CAISPSRDRTNTEAFF
NA	NA	TRBV7-2	TRBJ1-1	TGTGCCAGCAGCCCATCCCAGGACATGAACACTGAAGCTTTCTTT	CASSPSQDMNTEAFF
TRBD2	NA	TRBV28	TRBJ2-5	TGTGCCAGCAGCAAAACTAGCGCGGGGGAGACCCAGTACTTC	CASSKTSAGETQYF
NA	NA	TRBV2	TRBJ1-4	TGTGCCAGCTCACGCATCGGAGGAGATAATGAAAAACTGTTTTTT	CASSRIGGDNEKLFF
TRBD2	NA	TRBV27	TRBJ2-3	TGTGCCAGCAGTCCTCCCGGTTTTATAGCGGGAGGGCCATATGATACGCAGTATTTT	CASSPPGFIAGGPYDTQYF
NA	NA	TRBV11-2	TRBJ1-2	TGTGCCAGCAGCCCCCGAGCAGGCTCTCTATACTATGGCTACACCTTC	CASSPRAGSLYYGYTF
TRBD2	NA	TRBV19	TRBJ2-5	TGTGCCAGTACTACTAGCGGGAATTGGGAGACCCAGTACTTC	CASTTSGNWETQYF
NA	NA	TRBV7-2	TRBJ1-5	TGTGCCAGCAGCCCCCAACTAGGAAATCAGCCCCAGCATTTT	CASSPQLGNQPQHF
TRBD1	NA	TRBV7-8	TRBJ2-6	TGTGCCAGCAGCTTCAGTAGGCCGGGACAGGGCCCTGTCTCTGGGGCCAACGTCCTGACTTTC	CASSFSRPGQGPVSGANVLTF
NA	NA	TRBV11-3	TRBJ2-7	TGTGCCAGCAGCCCAGGACTACTTAGCTCCTACGAGCAGTACTTC	CASSPGLLSSYEQYF
TRBD2	once	TRBV27	TRBJ2-1	TGTGCCAGCAGTAAATCACTCCCGGGACTAGCGGGGGGGGAGTTCTTC	CASSKSLPGLAGGEFF
TRBD2	NA	TRBV7-8	TRBJ2-3	TGTGCCAGCAGCTTACTAGCGGGGACGCTTGGAGTTACGCAGTATTTT	CASSLLAGTLGVTQYF
NA	NA	TRBV24-1	TRBJ1-2	TGTGCCACCAGTGACAGGACAGATTCTGGCTACACCTTC	CATSDRTDSGYTF
NA	NA	TRBV7-9	TRBJ2-7	TGTGCCAGCAGCCCAGGGTTTTCCTACGAGCAGTACTTC	CASSPGFSYEQYF
NA	once	TRBV2	TRBJ1-1	TGTGCCAGCAGTGGACAGATAAAAAACACTGAAGCTTTCTTT	CASSGQIKNTEAFF
TRBD1	NA	TRBV20-1	TRBJ2-7	TGCAGTGCTAGTGGGGGCCAACAGGGGCCCTCCAACGAGCAGTACTTC	CSASGGQQGPSNEQYF
TRBD1	NA	TRBV7-9	TRBJ1-3	TGTGCCAGCAGCCTCCCCCCCGGGACAGGTCATCGCTCTGGAAACACCATATATTTT	CASSLPPGTGHRSGNTIYF
NA	once	TRBV10-3	TRBJ1-1	TGTGCCATCAGCTTATACACGAACACTGAAGCTTTCTTT	CAISLYTNTEAFF
NA	NA	TRBV18	TRBJ2-6	TGTGCCAGCTCACCAGGGACACCAGGCCCCCCTGGGGCCAACGTCCTGACTTTC	CASSPGTPGPPGANVLTF
TRBD1	NA	TRBV7-2	TRBJ2-7	TGTGCCAGCAGCCCGACCCGGGGACAGGGTAAAGAGCAGTACTTC	CASSPTRGQGKEQYF
NA	many	TRBV27	TRBJ2-3	TGTGCCAGCAGTTCCCCGGGTCCCGGCGATACGCAGTATTTT	CASSSPGPGDTQYF
NA	NA	TRBV5-4	TRBJ2-2	TGTGCCAGCAGTCCCCGCGACGGGAAAACCCCCGGGGAGCTGTTTTTT	CASSPRDGKTPGELFF
TRBD2	NA	TRBV28	TRBJ2-1	TGTGCCAGCAAGGGACTAGCGGGGGGGCCGGGCTACAATGAGCAGTTCTTC	CASKGLAGGPGYNEQFF
NA	few	TRBV28	TRBJ1-1	TGTGCCAGCAGTATAAGGAGGACTGAAGCTTTCTTT	CASSIRRTEAFF
NA	NA	TRBV21-1	TRBJ2-7	TGTGCCAGCAGCAAGAGAACGACAGGGGGCGCGATACCCGAGCAGTACTTC	CASSKRTTGGAIPEQYF
TRBD2	NA	TRBV18	TRBJ2-5	TGTGCCAGCTCAGATCGACTAGCGGGAGGGTCGGAGACCCAGTACTTC	CASSDRLAGGSETQYF
TRBD2	NA	TRBV7-9	TRBJ2-1	TGTGCCAGCAGCTCCACTAGCGACCACAATGAGCAGTTCTTC	CASSSTSDHNEQFF
NA	NA	TRBV9	TRBJ1-1	TGTGCCAGCAGTGCGAAATCGGGTTTGAACACTGAAGCTTTCTTT	CASSAKSGLNTEAFF
TRBD2	NA	TRBV18	TRBJ2-3	TGTGCCAGCTCCTTAGCGGGGACGGAAGATACGCAGTATTTT	CASSLAGTEDTQYF
TRBD2	NA	TRBV15	TRBJ2-5	TGTGCCACCAGCAAAAACCATGGGACTAGCGGACAATGGGGAGAGACCCAGTACTTC	CATSKNHGTSGQWGETQYF
NA	NA	TRBV10-2	TRBJ2-1	TGCGCCAGCAAGCCGGGGGGCCGGGGGAATGAGCAGTTCTTC	CASKPGGRGNEQFF
TRBD2	NA	TRBV7-9	TRBJ2-7	TGTGCCAGCAGGACTAGCGGGAGATCCTACGAGCAGTACTTC	CASRTSGRSYEQYF
NA	few	TRBV6-5	TRBJ1-4	TGTGCCAGCAGTTCCATTGGTCGCGGCTATAATGAAAAACTGTTTTTT	CASSSIGRGYNEKLFF
TRBD2	NA	TRBV5-1	TRBJ2-7	TGCGCCAGCAGCTCCGAGCGGGGGGGCCCCTACGAGCAGTACTTC	CASSSERGGPYEQYF
NA	NA	TRBV18	TRBJ1-3	TGTGCCAGCTCACCAATGGCTGGGGCTTCAGGAAACACCATATATTTT	CASSPMAGASGNTIYF
TRBD1	NA	TRBV29-1	TRBJ2-7	TGCAGCGCCCGCGGACAGGGCTACGAGCAGTACTTC	CSARGQGYEQYF
TRBD1	NA	TRBV7-9	TRBJ2-7	TGTGCCAGCAGCCCAGGGACAGGAGGCTCCTACGAGCAGTACTTC	CASSPGTGGSYEQYF
TRBD1	NA	TRBV6-2/TRBV6-3	TRBJ1-2	TGTGCCAGCAGTTACTCCCGGACAGGGGGGATCGGTGGCTACACCTTC	CASSYSRTGGIGGYTF
NA	once	TRBV11-3	TRBJ2-2	TGTGCCAGCAGCGTAATGAGACTCAGGAACACCGGGGAGCTGTTTTTT	CASSVMRLRNTGELFF
TRBD1	NA	TRBV10-3	TRBJ1-1	TGTGCCATCAGTGGGGACAGGGAGTTAGACACTGAAGCTTTCTTT	CAISGDRELDTEAFF
NA	NA	TRBV6-4	TRBJ1-6	TGTGCCAGCAGTAAGAGGAATTCACCCCTCCACTTT	CASSKRNSPLHF
NA	many	TRBV21-1	TRBJ2-1	TGTGCCAGCAGCTATAGGACTAGCGGGTATCCGATTTACAATGAGCAGTTCTTC	CASSYRTSGYPIYNEQFF
TRBD1	once	TRBV27	TRBJ1-2	TGTGCCAGCTACAGGGGTGGCTACACCTTC	CASYRGGYTF
TRBD1	NA	TRBV11-3	TRBJ2-7	TGTGCCAGCAGCTTAGATGCCGGGACAGGGCGGGAGCAGTACTTC	CASSLDAGTGREQYF
TRBD2	NA	TRBV6-2/TRBV6-3	TRBJ2-2	TGTGCCAGCAGTTACTCGACCAGCGGGACGAACACCGGGGAGCTGTTTTTT	CASSYSTSGTNTGELFF
TRBD1	once	TRBV10-2	TRBJ2-7	TGCGCCAGCAGGACTGACAGGGGGAGTTACGAGCAGTACTTC	CASRTDRGSYEQYF
TRBD1	once	TRBV5-1	TRBJ1-1	TGCGCCAGCAGCTCACAGGGGGGGAACACTGAAGCTTTCTTT	CASSSQGGNTEAFF
NA	NA	TRBV9	TRBJ1-4	TGTGCCAGCAGCGTCGGGGAGGGCAGGGAAAAACTGTTTTTT	CASSVGEGREKLFF
NA	NA	TRBV7-2	TRBJ1-2	TGTGCCAGCAGCTTAGGACACCTTTATGGCTACACCTTC	CASSLGHLYGYTF
TRBD2	NA	TRBV5-1	TRBJ2-3	TGCGCCAGCAGCCTATCCAGGACTAGCGGGGAACTTCCAGATACGCAGTATTTT	CASSLSRTSGELPDTQYF
TRBD2	NA	TRBV5-4	TRBJ2-1	TGTGCCAGCACCTCCAACGGGGGGGCCTACAATGAGCAGTTCTTC	CASTSNGGAYNEQFF
NA	NA	TRBV27	TRBJ2-7	TGTGCCAGCAGTTTAAGCACAGGGCCGTCCTACGAGCAGTACTTC	CASSLSTGPSYEQYF